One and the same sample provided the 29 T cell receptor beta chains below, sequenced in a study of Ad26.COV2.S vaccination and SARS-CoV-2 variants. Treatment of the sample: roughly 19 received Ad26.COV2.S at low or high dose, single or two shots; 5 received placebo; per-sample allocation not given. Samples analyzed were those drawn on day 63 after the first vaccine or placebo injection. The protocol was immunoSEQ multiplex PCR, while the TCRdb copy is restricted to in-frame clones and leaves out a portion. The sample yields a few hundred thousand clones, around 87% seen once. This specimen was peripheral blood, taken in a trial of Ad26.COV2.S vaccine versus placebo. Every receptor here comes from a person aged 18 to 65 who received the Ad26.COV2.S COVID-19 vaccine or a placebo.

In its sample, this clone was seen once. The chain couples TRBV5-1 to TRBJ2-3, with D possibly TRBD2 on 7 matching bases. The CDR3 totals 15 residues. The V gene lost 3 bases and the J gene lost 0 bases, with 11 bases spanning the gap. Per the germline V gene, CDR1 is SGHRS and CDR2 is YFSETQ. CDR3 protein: CASSSGGPSTDTQYF. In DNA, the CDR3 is TGCGCCAGCAGCTCCGGGGGGCCTAGCACAGATACGCAGTATTTT. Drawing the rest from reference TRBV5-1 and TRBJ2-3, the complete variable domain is KAGVTQTPRYLIKTRGQQVTLSCSPISGHRSVSWYQQTPGQGLQFLFEYFSETQRNKGNFPGRFSGRQFSNSRSEMNVSTLELGDSALYLCASSSGGPSTDTQYFGPGTRLTVL.

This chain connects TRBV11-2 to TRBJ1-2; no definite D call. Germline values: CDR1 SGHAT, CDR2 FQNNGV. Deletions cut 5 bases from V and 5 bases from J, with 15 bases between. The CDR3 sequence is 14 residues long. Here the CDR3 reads CASSHREEAYGYTF. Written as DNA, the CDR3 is TGTGCCAGCAGCCACCGGGAAGAAGCGTATGGCTACACCTTC. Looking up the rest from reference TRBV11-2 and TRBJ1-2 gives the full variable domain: EAGVAQSPRYKIIEKRQSVAFWCNPISGHATLYWYQQILGQGPKLLIQFQNNGVVDDSQLPKDRFSAERLKGVDSTLKIQPAKLEDSAVYLCASSHREEAYGYTFGSGTRLTVV.

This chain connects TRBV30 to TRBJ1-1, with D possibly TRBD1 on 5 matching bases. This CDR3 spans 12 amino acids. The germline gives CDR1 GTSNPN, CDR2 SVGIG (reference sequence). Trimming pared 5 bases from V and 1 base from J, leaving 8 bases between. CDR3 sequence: CAWGHPNTEAFF. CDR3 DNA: TGTGCCTGGGGACATCCGAACACTGAAGCTTTCTTT.

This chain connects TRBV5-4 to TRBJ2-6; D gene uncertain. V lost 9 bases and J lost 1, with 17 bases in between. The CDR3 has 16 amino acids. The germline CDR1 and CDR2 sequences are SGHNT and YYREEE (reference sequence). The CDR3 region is CAILAERRSGANVLTF. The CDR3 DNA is TGTGCCATCCTTGCGGAGAGGCGATCTGGGGCCAACGTCCTGACTTTC.

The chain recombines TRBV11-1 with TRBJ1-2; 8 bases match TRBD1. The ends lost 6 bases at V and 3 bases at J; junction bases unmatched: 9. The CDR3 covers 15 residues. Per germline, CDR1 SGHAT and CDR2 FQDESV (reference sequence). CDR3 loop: CASRTQGDQDYGYTF. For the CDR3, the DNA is TGTGCCAGCAGAACACAGGGGGATCAGGACTATGGCTACACCTTC.

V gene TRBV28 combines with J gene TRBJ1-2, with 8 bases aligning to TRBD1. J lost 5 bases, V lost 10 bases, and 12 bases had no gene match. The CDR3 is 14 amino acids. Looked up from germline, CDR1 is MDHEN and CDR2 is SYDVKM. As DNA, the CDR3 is TGTGCCACGATCTTGGACAGGGTGAGGTATGGCTACACCTTC. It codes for CATILDRVRYGYTF.

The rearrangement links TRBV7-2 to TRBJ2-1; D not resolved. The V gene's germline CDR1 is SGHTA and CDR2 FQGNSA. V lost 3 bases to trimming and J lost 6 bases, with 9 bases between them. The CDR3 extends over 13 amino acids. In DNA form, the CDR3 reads TGTGCCAGCAGCTTCAGAACTGTCAATGAGCAGTTCTTC. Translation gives CASSFRTVNEQFF. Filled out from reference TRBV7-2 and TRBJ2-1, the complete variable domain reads GAGVSQSPSNKVTEKGKDVELRCDPISGHTALYWYRQSLGQGLEFLIYFQGNSAPDKSGLPSDRFSAERTGGSVSTLTIQRTQQEDSAVYLCASSFRTVNEQFFGPGTRLTVL.

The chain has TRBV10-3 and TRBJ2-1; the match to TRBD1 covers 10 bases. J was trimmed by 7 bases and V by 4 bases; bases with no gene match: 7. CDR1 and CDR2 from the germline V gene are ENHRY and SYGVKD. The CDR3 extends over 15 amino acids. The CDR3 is CAISGWTGGENEQFF. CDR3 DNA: TGTGCCATCAGTGGATGGACAGGGGGGGAAAATGAGCAGTTCTTC.

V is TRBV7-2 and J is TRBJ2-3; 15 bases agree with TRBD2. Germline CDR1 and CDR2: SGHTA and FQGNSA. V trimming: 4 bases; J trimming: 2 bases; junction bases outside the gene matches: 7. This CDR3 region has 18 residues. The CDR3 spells CASSSLRTSGGDTDTQYF. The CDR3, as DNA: TGTGCCAGCAGCTCCCTCCGGACTAGCGGGGGGGACACAGATACGCAGTATTTT.

Here the CDR3 DNA reads TGTGCCAGCACCACGAGGTTAGACACTGAAGCTTTCTTT. Translated, it gives CASTTRLDTEAFF. The gene calls are TRBV5-5 and TRBJ1-1; D is ambiguous. The germline CDR1 and CDR2 sequences are SGHKS and YYEKEE (reference sequence). Deletions cut 6 bases from V and 3 bases from J, with 12 bases between. The CDR3 has 13 amino acids.

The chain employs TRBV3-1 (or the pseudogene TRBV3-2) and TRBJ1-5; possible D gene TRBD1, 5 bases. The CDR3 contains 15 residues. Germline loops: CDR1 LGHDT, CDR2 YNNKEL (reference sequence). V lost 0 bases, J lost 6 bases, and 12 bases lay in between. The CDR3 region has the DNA TGTGCCAGCAGCCAAGATTGGGGCAGGAGTCAGCCCCAGCATTTT. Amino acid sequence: CASSQDWGRSQPQHF.

The CDR3 is CATSDQQGGHNEQFF. Written as DNA, the CDR3 is TGTGCCACCAGTGATCAGCAGGGGGGCCACAATGAGCAGTTCTTC. The genes are TRBV24-1 and TRBJ2-1; D is perhaps TRBD1 (7 bases). Germline V gives CDR1 KGHDR, CDR2 SFDVKD. The CDR3 is 15 amino acids. Trimming left V 3 bases short and J 5 bases short, with 13 bases between.

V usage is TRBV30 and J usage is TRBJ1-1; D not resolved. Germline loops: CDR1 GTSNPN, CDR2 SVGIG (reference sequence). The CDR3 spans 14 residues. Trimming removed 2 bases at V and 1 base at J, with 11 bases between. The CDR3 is CAWSSIVGNTEAFF. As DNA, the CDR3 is TGTGCCTGGAGTTCTATCGTGGGGAACACTGAAGCTTTCTTT.

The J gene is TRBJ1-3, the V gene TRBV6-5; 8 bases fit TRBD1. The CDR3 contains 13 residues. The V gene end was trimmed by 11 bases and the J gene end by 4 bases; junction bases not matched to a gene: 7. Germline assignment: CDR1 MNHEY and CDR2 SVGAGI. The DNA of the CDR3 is TGTGCCGTACAGGGGGATCTGGGAAACACCATATATTTT. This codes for CAVQGDLGNTIYF.

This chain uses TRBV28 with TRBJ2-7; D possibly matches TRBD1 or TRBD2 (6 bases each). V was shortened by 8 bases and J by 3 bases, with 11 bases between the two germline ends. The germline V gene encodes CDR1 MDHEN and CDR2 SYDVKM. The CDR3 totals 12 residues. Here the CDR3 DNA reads TGTGCCAGCCGGGGGCTGATCTACGAGCAGTACTTC. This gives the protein CASRGLIYEQYF.

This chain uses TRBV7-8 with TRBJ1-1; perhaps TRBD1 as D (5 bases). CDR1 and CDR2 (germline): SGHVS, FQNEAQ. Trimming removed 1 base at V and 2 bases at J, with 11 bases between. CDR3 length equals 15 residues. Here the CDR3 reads CASSLVGGYNTEAFF. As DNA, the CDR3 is TGTGCCAGCAGCTTAGTGGGGGGTTATAACACTGAAGCTTTCTTT. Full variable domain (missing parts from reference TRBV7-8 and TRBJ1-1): GAGVSQSPRYKVAKRGQDVALRCDPISGHVSLFWYQQALGQGPEFLTYFQNEAQLDKSGLPSDRFFAERPEGSVSTLKIQRTQQEDSAVYLCASSLVGGYNTEAFFGQGTRLTVV.

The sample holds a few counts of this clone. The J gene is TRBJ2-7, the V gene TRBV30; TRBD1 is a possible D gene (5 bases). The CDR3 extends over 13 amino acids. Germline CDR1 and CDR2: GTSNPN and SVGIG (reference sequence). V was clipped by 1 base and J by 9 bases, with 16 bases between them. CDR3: CAWSALTGSGQYF. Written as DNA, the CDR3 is TGTGCCTGGAGTGCCCTCACAGGTTCGGGGCAGTACTTC.

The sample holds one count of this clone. CDR3 loop: CASSSDAASYNEQFF. DNA for the CDR3: TGCGCCAGCAGCTCAGACGCGGCCTCCTACAATGAGCAGTTCTTC. The chain recombines TRBV5-1 with TRBJ2-1; D call uncertain. Trimming removed 3 bases from V and 0 bases from J, with 10 bases in between. CDR1 is SGHRS, CDR2 YFSETQ, per germline. This CDR3 region has 15 residues.

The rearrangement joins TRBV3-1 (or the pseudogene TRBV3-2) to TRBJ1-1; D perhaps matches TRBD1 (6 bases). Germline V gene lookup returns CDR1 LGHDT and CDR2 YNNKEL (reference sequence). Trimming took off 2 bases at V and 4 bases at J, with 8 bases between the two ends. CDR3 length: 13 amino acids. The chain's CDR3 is CASSQLGGTEAFF. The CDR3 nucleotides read TGTGCCAGCAGCCAATTAGGGGGCACTGAAGCTTTCTTT.

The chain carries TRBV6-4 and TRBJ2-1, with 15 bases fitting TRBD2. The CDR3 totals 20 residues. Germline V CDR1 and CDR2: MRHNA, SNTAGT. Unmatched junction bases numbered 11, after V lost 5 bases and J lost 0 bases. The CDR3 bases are TGTGCCAGCAGTCAACGCCTGGGACTAGCGGGAGGAGGCTCCTACAATGAGCAGTTCTTC. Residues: CASSQRLGLAGGGSYNEQFF.

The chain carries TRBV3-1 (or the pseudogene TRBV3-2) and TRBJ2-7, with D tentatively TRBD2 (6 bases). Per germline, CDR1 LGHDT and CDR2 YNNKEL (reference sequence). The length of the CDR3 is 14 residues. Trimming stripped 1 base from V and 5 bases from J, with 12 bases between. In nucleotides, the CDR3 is TGTGCCAGCAGCCAAGGTCTCACGGGGGACGAGCAGTACTTC. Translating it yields CASSQGLTGDEQYF.

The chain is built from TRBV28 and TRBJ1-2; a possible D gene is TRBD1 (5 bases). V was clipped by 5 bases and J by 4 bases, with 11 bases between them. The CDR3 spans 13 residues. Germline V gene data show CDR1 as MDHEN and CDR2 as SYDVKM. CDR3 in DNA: TGTGCCAGCAGTACTCCCGGGGCCTATGGCTACACCTTC. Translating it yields CASSTPGAYGYTF.

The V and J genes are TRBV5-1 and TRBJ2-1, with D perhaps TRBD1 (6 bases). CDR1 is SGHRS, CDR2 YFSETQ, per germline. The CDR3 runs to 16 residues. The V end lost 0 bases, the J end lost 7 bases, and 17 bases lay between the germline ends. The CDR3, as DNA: TGCGCCAGCAGCTTGGGGGGGCTCCCAATAAGAAATGAGCAGTTCTTC. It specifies CASSLGGLPIRNEQFF.

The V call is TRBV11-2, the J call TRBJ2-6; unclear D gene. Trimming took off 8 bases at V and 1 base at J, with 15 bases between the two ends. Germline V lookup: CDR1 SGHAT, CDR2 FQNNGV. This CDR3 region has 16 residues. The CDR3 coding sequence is TGTGCCAGCCCCGGTCTTATACCGTCTGGGGCCAACGTCCTGACTTTC. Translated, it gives CASPGLIPSGANVLTF.

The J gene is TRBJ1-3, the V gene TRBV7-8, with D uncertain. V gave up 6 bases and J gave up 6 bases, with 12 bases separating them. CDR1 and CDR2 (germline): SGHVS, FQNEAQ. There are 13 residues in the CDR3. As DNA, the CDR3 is TGTGCCAGCAGTCGTCGTTGGGAAAACACCATATATTTT. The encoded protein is CASSRRWENTIYF.

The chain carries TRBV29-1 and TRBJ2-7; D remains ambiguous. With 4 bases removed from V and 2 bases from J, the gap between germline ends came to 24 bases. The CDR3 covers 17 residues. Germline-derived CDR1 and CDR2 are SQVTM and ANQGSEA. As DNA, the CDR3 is TGCAGCGTTGGGTCGAATAAATGGAGAACGACCACCTACGAGCAGTACTTC. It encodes CSVGSNKWRTTTYEQYF.

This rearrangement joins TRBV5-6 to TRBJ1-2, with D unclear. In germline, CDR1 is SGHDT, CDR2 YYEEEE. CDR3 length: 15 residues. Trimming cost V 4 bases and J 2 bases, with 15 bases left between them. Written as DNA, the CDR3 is TGTGCCAGCAGCACCCTGACAACCACCAACTATGGCTACACCTTC. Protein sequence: CASSTLTTTNYGYTF.

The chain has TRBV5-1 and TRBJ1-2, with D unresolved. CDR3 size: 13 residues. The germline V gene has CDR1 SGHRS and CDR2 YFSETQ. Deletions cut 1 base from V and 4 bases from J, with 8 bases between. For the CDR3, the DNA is TGCGCCAGCAGCTTGACCACAGCCTATGGCTACACCTTC. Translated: CASSLTTAYGYTF.

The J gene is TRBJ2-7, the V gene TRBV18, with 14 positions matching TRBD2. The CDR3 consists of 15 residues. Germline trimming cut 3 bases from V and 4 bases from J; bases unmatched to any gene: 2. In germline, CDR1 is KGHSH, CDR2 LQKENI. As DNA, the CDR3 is TGTGCCAGCTCACCGGGGACTAGCGGGAGATACGAGCAGTACTTC. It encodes CASSPGTSGRYEQYF.